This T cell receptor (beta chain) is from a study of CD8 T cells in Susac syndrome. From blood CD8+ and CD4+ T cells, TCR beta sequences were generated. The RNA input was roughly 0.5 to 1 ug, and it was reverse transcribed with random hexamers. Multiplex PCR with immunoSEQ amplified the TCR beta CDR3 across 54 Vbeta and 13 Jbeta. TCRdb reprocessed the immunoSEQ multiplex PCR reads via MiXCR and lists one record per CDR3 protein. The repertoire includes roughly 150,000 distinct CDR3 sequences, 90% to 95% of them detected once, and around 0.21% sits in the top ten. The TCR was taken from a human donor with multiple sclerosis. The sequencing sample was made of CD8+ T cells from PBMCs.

The chain's CDR3 is CATGLRYEQYF. CDR3 coding DNA: TGTGCCACCGGACTAAGATACGAGCAGTACTTC. The V and J genes are TRBV24-1 and TRBJ2-7; a weak D match, TRBD2 (6 bases). The germline gives CDR1 KGHDR, CDR2 SFDVKD. Trimming took 9 bases from V and 4 from J, leaving 9 bases between them. The CDR3 sequence is 11 residues long.